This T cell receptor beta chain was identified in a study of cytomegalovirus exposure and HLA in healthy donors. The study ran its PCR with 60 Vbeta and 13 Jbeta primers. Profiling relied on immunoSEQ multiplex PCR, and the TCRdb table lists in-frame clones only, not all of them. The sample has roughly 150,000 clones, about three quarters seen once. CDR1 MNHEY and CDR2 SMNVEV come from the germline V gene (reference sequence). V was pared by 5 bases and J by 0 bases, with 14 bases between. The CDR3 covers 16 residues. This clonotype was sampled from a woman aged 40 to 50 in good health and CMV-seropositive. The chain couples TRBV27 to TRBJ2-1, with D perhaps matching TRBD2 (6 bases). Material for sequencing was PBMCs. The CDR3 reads CASSHLGGSSYNEQFF. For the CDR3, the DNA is TGTGCCAGCAGTCACCTCGGGGGTAGCTCCTACAATGAGCAGTTCTTC.